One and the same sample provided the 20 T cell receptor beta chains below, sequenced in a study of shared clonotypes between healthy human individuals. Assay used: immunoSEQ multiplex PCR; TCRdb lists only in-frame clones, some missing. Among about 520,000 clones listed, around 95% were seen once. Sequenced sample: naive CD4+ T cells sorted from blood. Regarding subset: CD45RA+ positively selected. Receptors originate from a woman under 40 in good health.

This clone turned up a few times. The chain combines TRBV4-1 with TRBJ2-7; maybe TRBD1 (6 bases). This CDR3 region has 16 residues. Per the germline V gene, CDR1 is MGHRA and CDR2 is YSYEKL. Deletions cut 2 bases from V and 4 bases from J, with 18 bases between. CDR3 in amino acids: CASSQFPTGATYEQYF. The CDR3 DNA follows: TGCGCCAGCAGCCAATTTCCGACAGGAGCTACGTACGAGCAGTACTTC.

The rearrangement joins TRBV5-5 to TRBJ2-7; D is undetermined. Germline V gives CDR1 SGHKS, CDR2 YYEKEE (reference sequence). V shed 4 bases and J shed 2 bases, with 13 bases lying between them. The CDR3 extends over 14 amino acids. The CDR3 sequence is CASSGPGFTYEQYF. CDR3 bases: TGTGCCAGCAGCGGGCCGGGTTTTACCTACGAGCAGTACTTC.

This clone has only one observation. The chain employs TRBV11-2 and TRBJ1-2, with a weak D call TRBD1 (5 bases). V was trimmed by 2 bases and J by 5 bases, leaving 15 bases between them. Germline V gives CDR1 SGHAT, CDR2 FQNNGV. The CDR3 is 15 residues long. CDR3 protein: CASSLMLDTEYGYTF. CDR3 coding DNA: TGTGCCAGCAGCTTAATGCTGGACACAGAATATGGCTACACCTTC.

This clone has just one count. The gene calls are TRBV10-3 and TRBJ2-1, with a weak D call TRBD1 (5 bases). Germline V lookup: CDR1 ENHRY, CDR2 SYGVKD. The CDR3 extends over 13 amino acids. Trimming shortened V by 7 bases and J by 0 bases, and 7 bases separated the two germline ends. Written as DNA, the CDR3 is TGTGCCATCAAGGACATCTCCTACAATGAGCAGTTCTTC. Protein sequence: CAIKDISYNEQFF.

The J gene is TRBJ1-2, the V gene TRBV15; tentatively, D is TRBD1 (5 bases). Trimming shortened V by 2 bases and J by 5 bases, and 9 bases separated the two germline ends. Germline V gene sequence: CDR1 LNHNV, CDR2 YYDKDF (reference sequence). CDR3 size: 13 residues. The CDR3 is CATSRNAGYGYTF. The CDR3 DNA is TGTGCCACCAGCAGAAACGCAGGGTATGGCTACACCTTC.

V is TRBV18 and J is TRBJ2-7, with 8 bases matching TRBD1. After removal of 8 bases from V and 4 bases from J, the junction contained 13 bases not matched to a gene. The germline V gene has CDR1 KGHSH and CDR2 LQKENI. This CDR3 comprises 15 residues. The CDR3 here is CASTRSGQGSYEQYF. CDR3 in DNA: TGTGCCAGCACCAGATCCGGACAGGGATCTTACGAGCAGTACTTC.

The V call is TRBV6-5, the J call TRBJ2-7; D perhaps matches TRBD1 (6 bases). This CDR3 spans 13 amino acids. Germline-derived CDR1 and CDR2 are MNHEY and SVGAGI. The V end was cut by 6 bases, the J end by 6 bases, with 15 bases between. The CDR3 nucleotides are TGTGCCAGCAGCAGTACAGGGCTAGTCGAGCAGTACTTC. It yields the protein CASSSTGLVEQYF.

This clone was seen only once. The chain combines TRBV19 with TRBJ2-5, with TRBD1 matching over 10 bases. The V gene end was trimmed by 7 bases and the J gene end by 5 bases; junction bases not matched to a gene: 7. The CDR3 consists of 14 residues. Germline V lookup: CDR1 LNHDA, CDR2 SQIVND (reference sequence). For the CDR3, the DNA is TGTGCCAGTACACCGACAGGGGGCTTCGAGACCCAGTACTTC. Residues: CASTPTGGFETQYF.

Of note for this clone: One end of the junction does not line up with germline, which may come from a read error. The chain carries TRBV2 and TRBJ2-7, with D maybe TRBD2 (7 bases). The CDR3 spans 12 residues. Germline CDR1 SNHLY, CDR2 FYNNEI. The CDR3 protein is CAGGALSYEQYF. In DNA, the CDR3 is TGCGCTGGGGGGGCTTTGTCCTACGAGCAGTACTTC. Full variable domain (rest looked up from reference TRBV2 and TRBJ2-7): EPEVTQTPSHQVTQMGQEVILRCVPISNHLYFYWYRQILGQKVEFLVSFYNNEISEKSEIFDDQFSVERPDGSNFTLKIRSTKLEDSAMYFCAGGALSYEQYFGPGTRLTVT.

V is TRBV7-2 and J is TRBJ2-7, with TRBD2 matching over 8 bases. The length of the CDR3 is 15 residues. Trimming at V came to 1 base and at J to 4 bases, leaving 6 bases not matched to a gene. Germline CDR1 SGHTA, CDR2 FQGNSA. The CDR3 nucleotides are TGTGCCAGCAGCTTAGTTGTAGCGGGAAAGTACGAGCAGTACTTC. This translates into CASSLVVAGKYEQYF.

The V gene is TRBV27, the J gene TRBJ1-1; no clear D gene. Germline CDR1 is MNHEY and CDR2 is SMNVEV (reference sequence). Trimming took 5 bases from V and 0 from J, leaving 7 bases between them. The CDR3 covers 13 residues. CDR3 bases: TGTGCCAGCAGTAAGGCGGTGAACACTGAAGCTTTCTTT. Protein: CASSKAVNTEAFF.

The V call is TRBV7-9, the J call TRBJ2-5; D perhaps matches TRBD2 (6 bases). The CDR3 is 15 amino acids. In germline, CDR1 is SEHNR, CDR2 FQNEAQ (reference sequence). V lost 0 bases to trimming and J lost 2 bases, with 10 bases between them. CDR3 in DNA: TGTGCCAGCAGCTTAGCGGGGACTTCTCAAGAGACCCAGTACTTC. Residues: CASSLAGTSQETQYF.

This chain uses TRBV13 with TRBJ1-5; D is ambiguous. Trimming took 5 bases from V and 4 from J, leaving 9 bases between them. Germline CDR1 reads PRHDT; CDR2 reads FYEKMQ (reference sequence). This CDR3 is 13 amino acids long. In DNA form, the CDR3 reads TGTGCCAGCAGCCAGGACCCGAATCAGCCCCAGCATTTT. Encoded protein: CASSQDPNQPQHF.

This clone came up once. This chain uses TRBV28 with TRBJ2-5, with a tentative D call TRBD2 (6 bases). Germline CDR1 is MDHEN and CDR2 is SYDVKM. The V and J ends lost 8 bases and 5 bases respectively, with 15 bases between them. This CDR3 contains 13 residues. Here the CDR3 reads CASVDTSRETQYF. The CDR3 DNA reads TGTGCCAGCGTCGATACTAGCCGGGAGACCCAGTACTTC.

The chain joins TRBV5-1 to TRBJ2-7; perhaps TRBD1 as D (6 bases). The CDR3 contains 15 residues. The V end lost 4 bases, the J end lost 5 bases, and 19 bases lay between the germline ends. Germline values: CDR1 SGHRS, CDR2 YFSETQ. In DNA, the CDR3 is TGCGCCAGCAGCACTGGGACACCCAGAAGCCACGAGCAGTACTTC. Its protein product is CASSTGTPRSHEQYF.

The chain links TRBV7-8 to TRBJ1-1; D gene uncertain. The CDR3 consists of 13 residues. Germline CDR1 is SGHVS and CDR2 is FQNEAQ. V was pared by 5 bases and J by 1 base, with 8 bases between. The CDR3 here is CASSLRANTEAFF. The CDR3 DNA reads TGTGCCAGCAGCCTACGGGCGAACACTGAAGCTTTCTTT.

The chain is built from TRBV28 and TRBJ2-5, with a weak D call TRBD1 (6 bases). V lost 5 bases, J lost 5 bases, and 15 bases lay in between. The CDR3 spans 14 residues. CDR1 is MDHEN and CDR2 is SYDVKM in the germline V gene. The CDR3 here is CASSLGQSRETQYF. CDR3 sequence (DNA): TGTGCCAGCAGTCTGGGACAATCTAGGGAGACCCAGTACTTC.

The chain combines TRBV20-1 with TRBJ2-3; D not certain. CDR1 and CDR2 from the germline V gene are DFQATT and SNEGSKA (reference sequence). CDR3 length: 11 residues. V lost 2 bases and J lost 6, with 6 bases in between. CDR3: CSARFRDTQYF. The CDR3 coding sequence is TGCAGTGCTAGATTTCGGGATACGCAGTATTTT.

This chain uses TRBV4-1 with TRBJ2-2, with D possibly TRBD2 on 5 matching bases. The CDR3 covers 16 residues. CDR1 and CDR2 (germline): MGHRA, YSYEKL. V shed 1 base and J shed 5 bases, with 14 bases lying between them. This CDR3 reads CASSQVPGSGTGELFF. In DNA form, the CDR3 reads TGCGCCAGCAGCCAAGTTCCGGGATCGGGGACCGGGGAGCTGTTTTTT.

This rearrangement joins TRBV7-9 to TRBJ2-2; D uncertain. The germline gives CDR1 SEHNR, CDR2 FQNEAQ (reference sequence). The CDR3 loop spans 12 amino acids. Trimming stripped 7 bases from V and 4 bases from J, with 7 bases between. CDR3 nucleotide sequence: TGTGCCAGCACTACTATCACCGGGGAGCTGTTTTTT. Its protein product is CASTTITGELFF.